The present TCR beta chain was sequenced within a study of cytomegalovirus exposure and HLA in healthy donors. PCR used 60 Vbeta primers and 13 Jbeta primers. Here immunoSEQ multiplex PCR was the method, and the copy in TCRdb shows in-frame clones only, minus some. The table includes about 140,000 clones, roughly 78% detected once. With 6 bases removed from V and 3 bases from J, the gap between germline ends came to 11 bases. Germline V gene data show CDR1 as MNHEY and CDR2 as SMNVEV (reference sequence). This CDR3 region has 13 residues. The TCR sequence derives from a man aged 30 to 39 in good health and CMV-seronegative. Input material: PBMCs. The chain has TRBV27 and TRBJ1-1; a weak D match, TRBD1 (6 bases). The CDR3, as DNA: TGTGCCAGCAGCCCACAGGGCGACACTGAAGCTTTCTTT. Protein sequence: CASSPQGDTEAFF.